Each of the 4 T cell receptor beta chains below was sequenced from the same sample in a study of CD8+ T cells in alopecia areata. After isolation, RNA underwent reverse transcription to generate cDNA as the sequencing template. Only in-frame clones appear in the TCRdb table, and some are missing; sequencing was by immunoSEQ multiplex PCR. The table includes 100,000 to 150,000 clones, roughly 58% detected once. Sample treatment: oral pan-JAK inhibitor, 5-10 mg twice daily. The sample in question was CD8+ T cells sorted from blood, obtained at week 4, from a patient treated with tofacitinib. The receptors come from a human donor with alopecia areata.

The CDR3 loop is CAWSFGQGAYEQYF. The CDR3 coding sequence is TGTGCCTGGAGTTTTGGACAGGGGGCCTACGAGCAGTACTTC. The rearrangement joins TRBV30 to TRBJ2-7; 10 bases are shared with TRBD1. The germline gives CDR1 GTSNPN, CDR2 SVGIG (reference sequence). CDR3 size: 14 residues. The V and J ends lost 2 bases and 2 bases, in that order; junction bases with no gene match: 3.

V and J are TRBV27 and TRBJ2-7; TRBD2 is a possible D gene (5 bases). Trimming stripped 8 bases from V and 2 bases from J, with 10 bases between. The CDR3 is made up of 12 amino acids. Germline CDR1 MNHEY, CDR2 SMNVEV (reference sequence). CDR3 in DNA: TGTGCCAGCGGAGGATGGCCCTACGAGCAGTACTTC. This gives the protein CASGGWPYEQYF.

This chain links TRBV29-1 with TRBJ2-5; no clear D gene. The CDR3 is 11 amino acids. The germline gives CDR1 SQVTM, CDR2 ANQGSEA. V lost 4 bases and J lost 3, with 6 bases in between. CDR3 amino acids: CSVVWEETQYF. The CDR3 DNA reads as TGCAGCGTTGTATGGGAAGAGACCCAGTACTTC. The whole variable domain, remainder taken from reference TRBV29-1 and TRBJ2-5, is SAVISQKPSRDICQRGTSLTIQCQVDSQVTMMFWYRQQPGQSLTLIATANQGSEATYESGFVIDKFPISRPNLTFSTLTVSNMSPEDSSIYLCSVVWEETQYFGPGTRLLVL.

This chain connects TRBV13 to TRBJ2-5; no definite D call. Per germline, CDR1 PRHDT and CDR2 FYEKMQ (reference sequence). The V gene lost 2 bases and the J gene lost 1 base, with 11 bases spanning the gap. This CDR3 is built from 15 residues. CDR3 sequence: CASSLNSWGQETQYF. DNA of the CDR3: TGTGCCAGCAGCTTAAATTCCTGGGGCCAAGAGACCCAGTACTTC.